A selection of T cell receptor beta chains follows, all from one sample in a study of regulatory T cells in long-lasting Graves disease. TCRdb reanalysed the multiplex PCR reads using MiXCR and keeps one entry per CDR3 protein. This sample carries 350,000 to 450,000 distinct CDR3 sequences, more than 13% of them seen once, and the ten largest clones take 15% to 20%. Separately, the same data were catalogued under a study of T cells in Graves' hyperthyroidism and ophthalmopathy.

Sequencing was performed on peripheral blood mononuclear cells (PBMCs), taken at new diagnosis, from a patient treated with antithyroid drugs. Receptors were obtained from a woman aged 25-40 years with Graves disease. Both conserved end residues are part of each CDR3. The order of the fields is J gene, clone size, V gene, D gene, CDR3 protein, CDR3 DNA. D genes are given only for firm matches. Clone size, where shown, is once, few, many, or a class for clones that have expanded.

>TRBJ2-7|many|TRBV5-6|-
CASSSQGFHEQYF
TGTGCCAGCAGCTCTCAGGGTTTCCACGAGCAGTACTTC
>TRBJ2-1|many|TRBV6-1|TRBD2
CASSLRLAGYNEQFF
TGTGCCAGCAGTCTAAGACTAGCGGGATACAATGAGCAGTTCTTC
>TRBJ2-5|many|TRBV3-1|-
CASSQVPRQVDRGTQYF
TGTGCCAGCAGCCAAGTTCCCCGGCAGGTGGATAGGGGGACCCAGTACTTC
>TRBJ2-1|many|TRBV7-9|TRBD2
CASSLTGLAGEQFF
TGTGCCAGCAGCTTAACGGGACTAGCGGGTGAGCAGTTCTTC
>TRBJ1-1|many|TRBV6-1|TRBD1
CASRGQGYTEAFF
TGTGCCAGCAGAGGACAGGGCTACACTGAAGCTTTCTTT
>TRBJ1-2|-|TRBV20-1|-
CSAGGVGYTF
TGCAGTGCAGGCGGGGTTGGCTACACCTTC
>TRBJ1-4|many|TRBV28|-
CASSLVTDEKLFF
TGTGCCAGCAGTTTAGTAACAGATGAAAAACTGTTTTTT
>TRBJ2-1|few|TRBV24-1|-
CAISGRNEQFF
TGTGCCATCAGTGGGCGGAATGAGCAGTTCTTC
>TRBJ2-7|many|TRBV10-1|TRBD1
CASSDGGRDRGYEQYF
TGCGCCAGCAGTGACGGGGGCCGGGACAGGGGCTACGAGCAGTACTTC
>TRBJ2-2|many|TRBV3-1|-
CASSQERGTVNTGELFF
TGTGCCAGCAGCCAAGAACGTGGAACGGTTAACACCGGGGAGCTGTTTTTT
>TRBJ2-2|-|TRBV4-1|TRBD1
CASSQPDRVVWNTGELFF
TGCGCCAGCAGCCAACCGGACAGGGTGGTATGGAACACCGGGGAGCTGTTTTTT
>TRBJ1-4|many|TRBV2|TRBD1
CASSSTMYGTGGTPSFF
TGTGCCAGCAGTTCGACGATGTACGGGACAGGGGGGACCCCATCGTTTTTT
>TRBJ2-1|-|TRBV12-3/TRBV12-4|-
CASSFGAERPYNEQFF
TGTGCCAGCAGTTTCGGAGCGGAGCGCCCCTACAATGAGCAGTTCTTC
>TRBJ2-1|many|TRBV12-3/TRBV12-4|-
CASSLPTSEQFF
TGTGCCAGCAGTTTACCGACCAGTGAGCAGTTCTTC
>TRBJ1-1|few|TRBV7-2|TRBD1
CASRMITGGTEAFF
TGTGCCAGCAGGATGATTACAGGGGGAACTGAAGCTTTCTTT
>TRBJ2-7|-|TRBV6-1|TRBD2
CASSGRLAGSSYEQYF
TGTGCCAGCAGTGGACGACTAGCGGGGAGCTCCTACGAGCAGTACTTC
>TRBJ1-5|-|TRBV19|-
CAGGGDTNQPQHF
TGTGCCGGGGGGGGGGACACCAATCAGCCCCAGCATTTT
>TRBJ2-3|-|TRBV10-3|TRBD2
CAISGGGHSTDTQYF
TGTGCCATCAGTGGCGGGGGTCACAGCACAGATACGCAGTATTTT
>TRBJ2-3|-|TRBV7-2|-
CASSFPRSLQYF
TGTGCCAGCAGCTTTCCCAGGTCGTTGCAGTATTTT
>TRBJ1-3|-|TRBV5-6|TRBD1
CASSLGPGQKFSGNTIYF
TGTGCCAGCAGCTTAGGGCCGGGACAGAAATTCTCTGGAAACACCATATATTTT
>TRBJ1-2|many|TRBV5-1|-
CASSLDRDYGYTF
TGCGCCAGCAGCTTGGACAGGGACTATGGCTACACCTTC
>TRBJ2-1|many|TRBV2|-
CASSFTELRYNEQFF
TGTGCCAGCAGTTTCACAGAACTACGCTACAATGAGCAGTTCTTC
>TRBJ1-6|few|TRBV6-2/TRBV6-3|-
CASSYGFADNSPLHF
TGTGCCAGCAGTTACGGGTTCGCAGATAATTCACCCCTCCACTTT
>TRBJ1-1|many|TRBV27|-
CASSLSAQGYTEAFF
TGTGCCAGCAGTTTATCCGCGCAGGGATACACTGAAGCTTTCTTT
>TRBJ1-1|many|TRBV2|-
CASRGTTEAFF
TGTGCCAGCAGGGGGACCACTGAAGCTTTCTTT
>TRBJ2-1|many|TRBV20-1|-
CSARDSESYNEQFF
TGCAGTGCTCGTGACAGCGAGAGTTACAATGAGCAGTTCTTC
>TRBJ1-2|-|TRBV11-1|-
CASSLAPGSSNYGYTF
TGTGCCAGCAGCTTAGCCCCAGGGTCATCTAACTATGGCTACACCTTC
>TRBJ1-6|few|TRBV2|-
CASSEGYSSSSPLHF
TGTGCCAGCAGTGAAGGGTACAGTTCTTCTTCACCCCTCCACTTT